A single sample is the source of the 31 T cell receptor beta chains below, sequenced in a study of cytomegalovirus exposure and HLA in healthy donors. The PCR employed 60 Vbeta primers together with 13 Jbeta primers. TCRdb keeps only in-frame clones here, not all; method: immunoSEQ multiplex PCR. The sample shows around 150,000 clones, about 72% of them seen only once. Sequencing input: PBMCs. These receptor sequences come from a middle-aged man in good health and CMV-seropositive.

The chain has TRBV6-5 and TRBJ1-2; D may be TRBD1 (6 bases). The V gene lost 6 bases and the J gene lost 2 bases, with 16 bases spanning the gap. From germline, CDR1 is MNHEY and CDR2 SVGAGI. CDR3 length: 15 residues. DNA for the CDR3: TGTGCCAGCAGCCAACTGCTGGGGACAAACTATGGCTACACCTTC. It translates to CASSQLLGTNYGYTF.

This chain connects TRBV21-1 to TRBJ2-3; the D segment call TRBD2 is taken from the table without a DNA check. TRBV21-1 corresponds to a pseudogene. There are 16 residues in the CDR3. The CDR3 reads CASSKVTSNDTDTQYF. DNA of the CDR3: TGTGCCAGCAGCAAAGTGACTAGCAATGACACAGATACGCAGTATTTT.

V gene TRBV28 combines with J gene TRBJ1-5; the match to TRBD1 covers 9 bases. The CDR3 consists of 13 residues. Germline values: CDR1 MDHEN, CDR2 SYDVKM. Here the CDR3 reads CGTGVFPAGPQHF. The CDR3 DNA reads TGTGGGACAGGGGTTTTCCCAGCAGGGCCCCAGCATTTT.

The J gene is TRBJ2-5, the V gene TRBV7-9, with 10 nucleotides matching TRBD1. J was trimmed by 9 bases and V by 3 bases; bases with no gene match: 7. This CDR3 is built from 14 residues. Germline lookup yields CDR1 SEHNR and CDR2 FQNEAQ (reference sequence). For the CDR3, the DNA is TGTGCCAGCAGCTTGGGACAGGGGCCAGCGTCCCAGTACTTC. Translated, it gives CASSLGQGPASQYF.

This clone showed up just once. The J gene is TRBJ2-5, the V gene TRBV7-2; TRBD2 is a possible D gene (6 bases). Looked up from germline, CDR1 is SGHTA and CDR2 is FQGNSA. CDR3 length: 14 residues. The germline V and J ends were trimmed by 4 bases and 1 base, with 10 bases remaining between them. CDR3 in amino acids: CASSSGTFQETQYF. The CDR3 DNA follows: TGTGCCAGCAGCTCCGGGACTTTCCAAGAGACCCAGTACTTC.

This chain connects TRBV10-3 to TRBJ1-1; weak D call: TRBD1 (5 bases). Germline CDR1 ENHRY, CDR2 SYGVKD. The CDR3 extends over 14 amino acids. V dropped 1 base and J dropped 4 bases, with 10 bases sitting between them. The CDR3, as DNA: TGTGCCATCAGTGAGTTGGACATGAGCACTGAAGCTTTCTTT. It specifies CAISELDMSTEAFF.

The chain is built from TRBV11-2 and TRBJ2-7; maybe TRBD1 (6 bases). Per the germline V gene, CDR1 is SGHAT and CDR2 is FQNNGV. The ends were cut back, 10 bases at V and 4 bases at J, with 14 bases in the middle. The CDR3 has 12 residues. The CDR3 DNA reads as TGTGCCACTAGCAGGGGTACGTACGAGCAGTACTTC. Translating gives CATSRGTYEQYF. Filled out from reference TRBV11-2 and TRBJ2-7, the complete variable domain reads EAGVAQSPRYKIIEKRQSVAFWCNPISGHATLYWYQQILGQGPKLLIQFQNNGVVDDSQLPKDRFSAERLKGVDSTLKIQPAKLEDSAVYLCATSRGTYEQYFGPGTRLTVT.

The rearrangement links TRBV28 to TRBJ1-6; unclear D gene. Per the germline V gene, CDR1 is MDHEN and CDR2 is SYDVKM. This CDR3 comprises 14 residues. Trimming took off 3 bases at V and 7 bases at J, with 10 bases between the two ends. Here the CDR3 reads CASSFAVGNSPLHF. CDR3 coding DNA: TGTGCCAGCAGTTTTGCGGTCGGGAATTCACCCCTCCACTTT.

The CDR3 sequence is CASNGQDQETQYF. DNA of the CDR3: TGCGCCAGCAATGGACAGGACCAAGAGACCCAGTACTTC. The chain links TRBV10-2 to TRBJ2-5; 7 bases match TRBD1. Germline V gives CDR1 WSHSY, CDR2 SAAADI. With 7 bases clipped from V and 0 bases from J, the junction kept 2 bases outside the gene matches. This CDR3 contains 13 residues.

V usage is TRBV19 and J usage is TRBJ1-2; 7 bases fit TRBD1. V gave up 3 bases and J gave up 5 bases; unmatched junction bases: 9. This CDR3 spans 15 amino acids. Germline V lookup: CDR1 LNHDA, CDR2 SQIVND (reference sequence). The CDR3 loop reads CASSISDRRGYGYTF. CDR3 coding DNA: TGTGCCAGTAGTATCTCGGACAGGCGCGGTTATGGCTACACCTTC.

As for this clone: The same CDR3 is also encoded by other DNA sequences in this sample. The genes are TRBV27 and TRBJ1-2, with D tentatively TRBD1 (5 bases). The CDR3 spans 13 residues. V was cut by 2 bases and J by 6 bases, with 10 bases left in between. Germline V gene data show CDR1 as MNHEY and CDR2 as SMNVEV (reference sequence). The CDR3 protein is CASSLAGHHGYTF. The CDR3 bases are TGTGCCAGCAGTTTAGCAGGGCATCATGGCTACACCTTC.

CDR3 nucleotide sequence: TGTGCCAGCAGCTTAGATAGGTTCTACAGGGGGGTGAACACTGAAGCTTTCTTT. Protein product: CASSLDRFYRGVNTEAFF. This chain connects TRBV11-2 to TRBJ1-1; the match to TRBD1 covers 8 bases. Trimming removed 0 bases from V and 0 bases from J; junction bases left unmatched: 9. Germline CDR1 and CDR2: SGHAT and FQNNGV. This CDR3 spans 18 amino acids.

The J gene is TRBJ1-3, the V gene TRBV9; D is possibly TRBD1 (6 bases). The V end lost 0 bases, the J end lost 2 bases, and 12 bases lay between the germline ends. The germline V gene encodes CDR1 SGDLS and CDR2 YYNGEE. The CDR3 is made up of 16 amino acids. CDR3 residues: CASSVEVDSPGNTIYF. CDR3 coding DNA: TGTGCCAGCAGCGTAGAGGTGGACAGCCCTGGAAACACCATATATTTT.

The chain is built from TRBV7-8 and TRBJ1-2; D possibly corresponds to TRBD1 (6 bases). CDR1 and CDR2 from the germline V gene are SGHVS and FQNEAQ. The V and J ends lost 1 base and 3 bases respectively, with 21 bases between them. The CDR3 runs 18 residues. The CDR3 DNA reads TGTGCCAGCAGCTTAGGTCGTGGGGGGGCAGGCGTCGACTATGGCTACACCTTC. It is translated as CASSLGRGGAGVDYGYTF.

This chain joins TRBV6-5 and TRBJ1-1, with D tentatively TRBD1 (5 bases). The CDR3 totals 13 residues. V lost 6 bases, J lost 9 bases, and 17 bases lay in between. Germline V gene data show CDR1 as MNHEY and CDR2 as SVGAGI. The CDR3 DNA reads TGTGCCAGCAGAAGACGGGACTCCCTCCAAGCTTTCTTT. This encodes CASRRRDSLQAFF.

The chain employs TRBV5-5 and TRBJ1-2; the match to TRBD1 covers 8 bases. The V gene end was trimmed by 0 bases and the J gene end by 8 bases; junction bases not matched to a gene: 3. Germline CDR1 and CDR2: SGHKS and YYEKEE (reference sequence). The CDR3 contains 13 residues. For the CDR3, the DNA is TGTGCCAGCAGCTTGGGACAGGGGTGGGGCTACACCTTC. It codes for CASSLGQGWGYTF. Full variable domain (rest looked up from reference TRBV5-5 and TRBJ1-2): DAGVTQSPTHLIKTRGQQVTLRCSPISGHKSVSWYQQVLGQGPQFIFQYYEKEERGRGNFPDRFSARQFPNYSSELNVNALLLGDSALYLCASSLGQGWGYTFGSGTRLTVV.

The chain uses TRBV13 and TRBJ1-1; TRBD1 aligns across 7 bases. Trimming removed 3 bases from V and 0 bases from J; junction bases left unmatched: 10. The germline gives CDR1 PRHDT, CDR2 FYEKMQ (reference sequence). This CDR3 has 17 amino acids. CDR3 sequence: CASSLYRGTNMNTEAFF. As DNA, the CDR3 is TGTGCCAGCAGCTTGTACAGGGGCACTAATATGAACACTGAAGCTTTCTTT.

This clone was counted a single time. V gene TRBV18 combines with J gene TRBJ1-6; no clear D. The V and J ends lost 3 bases and 0 bases respectively, with 9 bases between them. CDR3 length: 16 amino acids. Germline assignment: CDR1 KGHSH and CDR2 LQKENI. The CDR3 spells CASSPWTSSYNSPLHF. For the CDR3, the DNA is TGTGCCAGCTCACCGTGGACTAGCTCCTATAATTCACCCCTCCACTTT.

The rearrangement uses TRBV14 and TRBJ1-2, with a tentative D call TRBD1 (5 bases). With 1 base removed from V and 4 bases from J, the gap between germline ends came to 16 bases. The germline V gene encodes CDR1 SGHDN and CDR2 FVKESK. There are 16 residues in the CDR3. CDR3 protein: CASSQGAPGVGYGYTF. In DNA form, the CDR3 reads TGTGCCAGCAGCCAAGGAGCCCCGGGGGTGGGCTATGGCTACACCTTC.

J is TRBJ2-5 and V is TRBV7-9; no clear D. The CDR3 has 14 amino acids. V dropped 1 base and J dropped 1 base, with 7 bases sitting between them. Germline V gene lookup returns CDR1 SEHNR and CDR2 FQNEAQ (reference sequence). The CDR3 DNA reads TGTGCCAGCAGCTTAGGCAGTTCCCAAGAGACCCAGTACTTC. Translating it yields CASSLGSSQETQYF.

This clone occurred many times. This chain uses TRBV6-1 with TRBJ1-6; D is possibly TRBD1 (5 bases). Per the germline V gene, CDR1 is MNHNS and CDR2 is SASEGT. V dropped 4 bases and J dropped 9 bases, with 22 bases sitting between them. The CDR3 spans 17 residues. The CDR3 nucleotides are TGTGCCAGCAGTGCTTCAGGGCGGCTGGGCTATGGTTCACCCCTCCACTTT. This translates into CASSASGRLGYGSPLHF.

The rearrangement links TRBV13 to TRBJ1-1; 7 nucleotides align to TRBD1. CDR3 length: 13 residues. V shed 3 bases, J shed 8 bases, and the junction held 6 bases outside the gene matches. The germline V gene has CDR1 PRHDT and CDR2 FYEKMQ (reference sequence). The CDR3 loop reads CASSLGTAIEAFF. In nucleotides, the CDR3 is TGTGCCAGCAGCTTGGGGACAGCGATAGAAGCTTTCTTT.

The rearrangement joins TRBV7-9 to TRBJ2-5; D remains unclear. The J call may be incorrect, as the DNA end agrees better with TRBJ2-7. Germline V gene sequence: CDR1 SEHNR, CDR2 FQNEAQ (reference sequence). The CDR3 contains 13 residues. CDR3 DNA: TGTGCCAGCAGAGCCAGACAAGCCTACGAGCAGTACTTC. Protein sequence: CASRARQAYEQYF.

This sequence joins TRBV4-3 and TRBJ1-1; D is undetermined. Germline CDR1 reads LGHNA; CDR2 reads YSLEER. CDR3 length: 13 amino acids. V lost 0 bases and J 5 bases, leaving 7 bases between the germline ends. CDR3 amino acids: CASSQEPGTEAFF. DNA for the CDR3: TGCGCCAGCAGCCAAGAGCCGGGTACTGAAGCTTTCTTT.

The gene calls are TRBV5-4 and TRBJ2-5; D may be TRBD2 (6 bases). V was trimmed by 4 bases and J by 2 bases, leaving 12 bases between them. The CDR3 runs 14 residues. In germline, CDR1 is SGHNT, CDR2 YYREEE (reference sequence). CDR3 nucleotide sequence: TGTGCCAGCAGCAAAGGGGACTTACAAGAGACCCAGTACTTC. As protein: CASSKGDLQETQYF.

The gene calls are TRBV4-1 and TRBJ2-7, with a possible D match to TRBD1 (6 bases). The V end lost 0 bases, the J end lost 0 bases, and 15 bases lay between the germline ends. Germline CDR1 MGHRA, CDR2 YSYEKL. CDR3 length equals 17 residues. CDR3 in DNA: TGCGCCAGCAGCCAAGATGGGACACCCCTGAGCTCCTACGAGCAGTACTTC. Protein product: CASSQDGTPLSSYEQYF.

This clone was picked up one time. The V gene is TRBV18, the J gene TRBJ2-5; D not certain. The CDR3 has 14 residues. Deletions cut 3 bases from V and 1 base from J, with 9 bases between. The germline CDR1 and CDR2 sequences are KGHSH and LQKENI. The CDR3 here is CASSPPMSQETQYF. The CDR3 nucleotides are TGTGCCAGCTCACCCCCGATGAGCCAAGAGACCCAGTACTTC.

This chain connects TRBV19 to TRBJ2-7, with 8 bases lining up with TRBD1. The length of the CDR3 is 13 residues. CDR1 and CDR2 from the germline V gene are LNHDA and SQIVND (reference sequence). V shed 5 bases, J shed 6 bases, and the junction held 6 bases outside the gene matches. The DNA of the CDR3 is TGTGCCAGTAGTCAGGACAGGGACGCCGAGCAGTACTTC. It encodes CASSQDRDAEQYF.

The CDR3 DNA follows: TGTGCCAGCAGTTTATGGCAGGGACAGCCCCAGCATTTT. Protein: CASSLWQGQPQHF. The J gene is TRBJ1-5, the V gene TRBV27; the D gene is possibly TRBD1 (5 bases). This CDR3 contains 13 residues. Trimming removed 1 base from V and 7 bases from J, with 8 bases in between. Germline CDR1 MNHEY, CDR2 SMNVEV (reference sequence).

This chain uses TRBV7-9 with TRBJ2-3, with a tentative D call TRBD2 (6 bases). V was clipped by 1 base and J by 8 bases, with 16 bases between them. This CDR3 is 15 amino acids long. The germline gives CDR1 SEHNR, CDR2 FQNEAQ (reference sequence). The CDR3 bases are TGTGCCAGCAGCTTAGTCGGAGGGGATAGGGGTACGCAGTATTTT. Translated, it gives CASSLVGGDRGTQYF.

The chain employs TRBV7-7 and TRBJ2-7, with 8 positions matching TRBD2. Germline-derived CDR1 and CDR2 are SSHAT and FNYEAQ (reference sequence). The CDR3 runs to 13 residues. Germline trimming cut 1 base from V and 6 bases from J; bases unmatched to any gene: 2. The CDR3 region is CASSLEAGGEQYF. CDR3 DNA: TGTGCCAGCAGCTTAGAGGCGGGAGGCGAGCAGTACTTC.